One and the same sample provided the 19 T cell receptor beta chains below, sequenced in a study of blood T cells in healthy people across ages. With a J-beta primer mix and a sample-barcoded 5' primer, a second PCR ran about 7 to 12 cycles. TCRdb passed the 5' RACE reads through MiXCR, listing each CDR3 protein once. The data hold 870,000 or so distinct CDR3 sequences, with about 30% observed a single time. Sequencing input: blood. These receptor sequences come from a woman older than 75 in good health.

This clonotype was counted ten times or more. This chain connects TRBV7-9 to TRBJ2-7, with 7 bases aligning to TRBD1. Germline V gene data show CDR1 as SEHNR and CDR2 as FQNEAQ (reference sequence). This CDR3 is built from 17 residues. J gave up 0 bases and V 3 bases, and 11 bases lay outside the gene matches. This chain's CDR3 is CASSFGLEQGFSYEQYF. CDR3 sequence (DNA): TGTGCCAGCAGCTTTGGATTGGAACAGGGGTTCTCCTACGAGCAGTACTTC. The full variable domain, its missing parts supplied by reference TRBV7-9 and TRBJ2-7, is DTGVSQNPRHKITKRGQNVTFRCDPISEHNRLYWYRQTLGQGPEFLTYFQNEAQLEKSRLLSDRFSAERPKGSFSTLEIQRTEQGDSAMYLCASSFGLEQGFSYEQYFGPGTRLTVT.

This clonotype came up many times. The chain combines TRBV4-3 with TRBJ1-4, with a weak D call TRBD1 (6 bases). This CDR3 comprises 15 residues. CDR1 and CDR2 (germline): LGHNA, YSLEER. V shed 0 bases and J shed 8 bases, with 13 bases lying between them. DNA for the CDR3: TGCGCCAGCAGCCAAGATCCCGGGGGCGTAGAAAAACTGTTTTTT. It yields the protein CASSQDPGGVEKLFF.

In its sample, this clonotype was seen many times. The chain combines TRBV27 with TRBJ2-5, with TRBD1 matching over 8 bases. CDR3 size: 16 residues. J gave up 4 bases and V 4 bases, and 11 bases lay outside the gene matches. The germline V gene encodes CDR1 MNHEY and CDR2 SMNVEV (reference sequence). CDR3 loop: CASSSKLQGGGETQYF. The CDR3 coding sequence is TGTGCCAGCAGTTCAAAGCTACAGGGGGGAGGAGAGACCCAGTACTTC.

About this clonotype itself: A much larger clone differs by one base, so this may be a read error. The rearrangement uses TRBV20-1 and TRBJ2-7; 9 nucleotides align to TRBD1. CDR1 is DFQATT and CDR2 is SNEGSKA in the germline V gene (reference sequence). The CDR3 covers 14 residues. This CDR3 is CSAQGGQGSYERYF. In DNA form, the CDR3 reads TGCAGTGCTCAGGGGGGACAGGGCTCCTACGAGCGGTACTTC.

This chain links TRBV20-1 with TRBJ2-1, with no clear D. The germline gives CDR1 DFQATT, CDR2 SNEGSKA (reference sequence). The V end lost 1 base, the J end lost 7 bases, and 11 bases lay between the germline ends. This CDR3 has 13 amino acids. Here the CDR3 reads CSARVHGRNEQFF. Written as DNA, the CDR3 is TGCAGTGCTAGAGTTCATGGCAGAAATGAGCAGTTCTTC.

The V and J genes are TRBV28 and TRBJ2-5, with no clear D. The CDR3 runs 13 residues. CDR1 is MDHEN and CDR2 is SYDVKM in the germline V gene. V lost 5 bases and J lost 11, with 18 bases in between. CDR3 nucleotides: TGTGCCAGCAGTCCTCTTTTGGGCGGCCAGCAGTACTTC. Encoded protein: CASSPLLGGQQYF.

Details on this clonotype: The junction shows a germline mismatch at one end, possibly a read error. The V call is TRBV20-1, the J call TRBJ2-3, with unresolved D. CDR3 length: 16 residues. Germline lookup yields CDR1 DFQATT and CDR2 SNEGSKA (reference sequence). The CDR3 region is CSAREIGGYFTYTQYF. Written as DNA, the CDR3 is TGCAGTGCTAGGGAAATTGGCGGTTACTTCACATATACGCAGTATTTT.

This clonotype was found a few times. Possible read error: a much larger clone is one base away. The V gene is TRBV5-1, the J gene TRBJ2-5; perhaps TRBD2 as D (5 bases). Germline values: CDR1 SGHRS, CDR2 YFSETQ. Trimming shortened V by 3 bases and J by 2 bases, and 17 bases separated the two germline ends. The CDR3 totals 16 residues. CDR3 sequence (DNA): TGCGCCAGCAGCTATAAGGGCGGGCCTGTTCAAGAGACCCAGTACTTC. This codes for CASSYKGGPVQETQYF. Combining the CDR3 with reference TRBV5-1 and TRBJ2-5 gives the whole variable domain KAGVTQTPRYLIKTRGQQVTLSCSPISGHRSVSWYQQTPGQGLQFLFEYFSETQRNKGNFPGRFSGRQFSNSRSEMNVSTLELGDSALYLCASSYKGGPVQETQYFGPGTRLLVL.

This clonotype was detected ten times or more. The chain links TRBV5-1 to TRBJ2-3, with unresolved D. Germline values: CDR1 SGHRS, CDR2 YFSETQ. The CDR3 is made up of 15 amino acids. V lost 5 bases, J lost 1 base, and 14 bases lay in between. The CDR3 sequence is CASSPSALRTDTQYF. CDR3 nucleotides: TGCGCCAGCAGTCCATCGGCCCTACGCACAGATACGCAGTATTTT.

This clonotype has only a few counts. The chain has TRBV20-1 and TRBJ1-4; D remains ambiguous. This CDR3 is built from 16 residues. From germline, CDR1 is DFQATT and CDR2 SNEGSKA (reference sequence). V dropped 7 bases and J dropped 0 bases, with 18 bases sitting between them. This chain's CDR3 is CSVPSGFSPTNEKLFF. In DNA form, the CDR3 reads TGCAGTGTTCCAAGTGGGTTCTCTCCAACTAATGAAAAACTGTTTTTT.

This clonotype was seen repeatedly, ten times or more. The chain links TRBV4-2 to TRBJ1-5; tentatively, D is TRBD1 (6 bases). The CDR3 spans 16 residues. Germline V lookup: CDR1 LGHNA, CDR2 YNFKEQ. Trimming took off 0 bases at V and 6 bases at J, with 15 bases between the two ends. DNA for the CDR3: TGTGCCAGCAGCCAAGAGCCGCAGGGGAGAGGTCAGCCCCAGCATTTT. It is translated as CASSQEPQGRGQPQHF.

The V and J genes are TRBV12-3 or TRBV12-4 and TRBJ2-1, with D perhaps assigned TRBD1 or TRBD2 (6 bases each). V was trimmed by 2 bases and J by 1 base, leaving 9 bases between them. The CDR3 has 15 amino acids. The DNA of the CDR3 is TGTGCCAGCAGTTTAAGGGGGAGGTCCTACAATGAGCAGTTCTTC. It is translated as CASSLRGRSYNEQFF.

This clonotype was found a few times. The chain links TRBV12-3 or TRBV12-4 to TRBJ1-5, with 9 bases lining up with TRBD1. The CDR3 extends over 15 amino acids. V shed 6 bases, J shed 3 bases, and the junction held 6 bases outside the gene matches. This CDR3 is CASSTDRGYNQPQHF. The CDR3 DNA follows: TGTGCCAGCAGCACCGACAGGGGGTACAATCAGCCCCAGCATTTT.

The V call is TRBV6-6, the J call TRBJ1-6, with D uncertain. Looked up from germline, CDR1 is MNHNY and CDR2 is SVGAGI (reference sequence). The CDR3 has 14 residues. V lost 1 base and J lost 9, with 10 bases in between. In DNA form, the CDR3 reads TGTGCCAGCAGTTACTATGAGCGTGGTTCACCCCTCCACTTT. Its translation is CASSYYERGSPLHF.

This clonotype showed up many times. The rearrangement joins TRBV20-1 to TRBJ2-1; 16 nucleotides line up with TRBD2. V was clipped by 0 bases and J by 0 bases; unmatched bases: 11. The germline CDR1 and CDR2 sequences are DFQATT and SNEGSKA (reference sequence). The CDR3 has 21 residues. Here the CDR3 DNA reads TGCAGTGCTAGAGATCGCGGGACTAGCGGGGGGGCCACCCACTCCTACAATGAGCAGTTCTTC. It specifies CSARDRGTSGGATHSYNEQFF.

The chain uses TRBV7-2 and TRBJ1-1; D may be TRBD1 (5 bases). Germline CDR1 reads SGHTA; CDR2 reads FQGNSA. With 4 bases removed from V and 7 bases from J, the gap between germline ends came to 7 bases. The CDR3 sequence is 11 residues long. In DNA form, the CDR3 reads TGTGCCAGCAGCTGGACAAATGAAGCTTTCTTT. It is translated as CASSWTNEAFF.

V and J are TRBV20-1 and TRBJ1-5, with D possibly being TRBD1 (6 bases). The germline V gene has CDR1 DFQATT and CDR2 SNEGSKA (reference sequence). Trimming left V 6 bases short and J 2 bases short, with 14 bases between. The CDR3 runs to 14 residues. CDR3 bases: TGCAGTGCGCGGACAGTGGAAGGCAATCAGCCCCAGCATTTT. Its protein product is CSARTVEGNQPQHF.

The rearrangement uses TRBV7-9 and TRBJ2-1; D is possibly TRBD1 (6 bases). The J call may be incorrect, as the DNA end agrees better with TRBJ2-7. Germline assignment: CDR1 SEHNR and CDR2 FQNEAQ (reference sequence). This CDR3 is 14 amino acids long. CDR3 nucleotides: TGTGCCAGCAGCTCTCGGACAGAGAGCAATGAGCAGTACTTC. As protein: CASSSRTESNEQYF.

CDR3 residues: CASSQVSGWATDTQYF. CDR3 nucleotide sequence: TGTGCCAGCAGCCAAGTTTCAGGATGGGCCACAGATACGCAGTATTTT. The chain has TRBV3-1 and TRBJ2-3; D is ambiguous. Germline V CDR1 and CDR2: LGHDT, YNNKEL (reference sequence). The CDR3 has 16 residues. V gave up 1 base and J gave up 2 bases, with 13 bases separating them.